The 3 T cell receptor beta chains below all came from one sample that was sequenced in a study of T cells in Graves' hyperthyroidism and ophthalmopathy (dated by TCRdb to between 2019 and 2020). The library came from multiplex PCR. Instrument on record: Illumina HiSeq 2000. The TCR beta CDR3 regions were amplified from the RNA transcripts. The TCR CDR3 was subjected to a first round of RT-PCR using the HTBI primer set and the Qiagen OneStep RT-PCR kit. The public reads were reanalyzed by TCRdb: fastp trimming at Q25, MiXCR alignment, in-frame beta chains only. Each entry is one CDR3 protein sequence, shown with its most common DNA and genes. The sample profile shows more than 550,000 distinct CDR3 sequences; 15% to 20% of them were found once. The ten largest clones add up to 15% to 19% of the sample. Sequencing was done on a sample of blood. The receptors come from a man in his fifties or sixties with Graves' hyperthyroidism.

Regarding this clonotype: A much larger clone is a single base away; this may be a read error. The V gene is TRBV6-1, the J gene TRBJ2-3, with 9 bases matching TRBD2. Germline V gene sequence: CDR1 MNHNS, CDR2 SASEGT. There are 19 residues in the CDR3. Germline trimming cut 5 bases from V and 3 bases from J; bases unmatched to any gene: 18. The CDR3 nucleotides are TGTGCCAGCAGTCACGGCGGGACTAGCAGGAGTTTTAGTACAGATACGCAGTATTTT. Translated: CASSHGGTSRSFSTDTQYF.

In its sample, this clonotype was seen once. A much larger clone differs from this one at a single base, so this may be a read error. The CDR3 DNA sequence: TGTGCCAGCAGCTTAGACCCGCTAGCCAGCGGGAGCCCAGATACGCAGTATTTT. Its translation is CASSLDPLASGSPDTQYF. This chain joins TRBV7-6 and TRBJ2-3; 8 positions match TRBD2. The V gene's germline CDR1 is SGHVS and CDR2 FNYEAQ. J was trimmed by 4 bases and V by 1 base; bases with no gene match: 13. The CDR3 loop spans 18 amino acids.

This clonotype has just a few counts. DNA of the CDR3: TGTGCCAGCAGCTCCGGACTGGAAGAGCAGTACTTC. Translated: CASSSGLEEQYF. This chain joins TRBV7-9 and TRBJ2-7; D may be TRBD2 (5 bases). There are 12 residues in the CDR3. From germline, CDR1 is SEHNR and CDR2 FQNEAQ (reference sequence). The ends were cut back, 4 bases at V and 7 bases at J, with 11 bases in the middle.